One and the same sample provided the 18 T cell receptor beta chains below, sequenced in a study of identical twins (dated by TCRdb to 2016 to 2017). Receptor amplification or capture employed 5' RACE. Sequencer: Illumina HiSeq 2000. In TCRdb, the public reads were trimmed at Q25 with fastp and aligned with MiXCR, with productive beta chains retained. Here each entry gathers all rows of one CDR3 protein and keeps the most common genes and DNA. The sample contains around 480,000 distinct CDR3 sequences, approximately 14% of them found a single time. Approximately 0.98% of the sample is held by the ten biggest clonotypes. Another study also made use of these data, one on yellow fever vaccine responses in identical twins.

Sample: CD4+ T cells sorted from blood. The receptors come from a woman younger than 30 in good health.

The chain employs TRBV12-5 and TRBJ2-5; 13 bases are a match to TRBD2. V dropped 1 base and J dropped 4; count of bases not matched to a gene: 6. CDR3 length: 17 residues. Per germline, CDR1 LGHNT and CDR2 FRNRAP. For the CDR3, the DNA is TGTGCTAGTGGTTTGGGGACTAGCGGGAGTCGGGGAGAGACCCAGTACTTC. Residues: CASGLGTSGSRGETQYF.

This clonotype came up many times. J is TRBJ1-5 and V is TRBV28; the D gene is possibly TRBD1 (5 bases). The CDR3 has 17 amino acids. Germline V gene lookup returns CDR1 MDHEN and CDR2 SYDVKM. Trimming removed 2 bases at V and 1 base at J, with 15 bases between. The CDR3 nucleotides read TGTGCCAGCAGTTTACCCCCCAGGGTCCGCAGCAATCAGCCCCAGCATTTT. This codes for CASSLPPRVRSNQPQHF.

This clonotype turned up a few times. J is TRBJ2-1 and V is TRBV4-1; the match to TRBD1 covers 9 bases. There are 16 residues in the CDR3. With V trimmed by 1 base and J by 5 bases, 6 bases remained unmatched. CDR1 and CDR2 (germline): MGHRA, YSYEKL. CDR3 protein: CASSQGNRGPDNEQFF. In DNA, the CDR3 is TGCGCCAGCAGCCAAGGCAACAGGGGGCCGGACAATGAGCAGTTCTTC.

Worth noting for this clonotype: A read error may account for a junction end that differs from germline. V gene TRBV18 combines with J gene TRBJ2-7, with 10 bases aligning to TRBD1. Germline CDR1 reads KGHSH; CDR2 reads LQKENI. This CDR3 comprises 15 residues. The CDR3 sequence is CASSQLGQGVYEQYF. The CDR3 coding sequence is TGTGCCAGCTCCCAACTTGGACAGGGGGTCTACGAGCAGTATTTC.

The rearrangement links TRBV11-2 to TRBJ2-7; 7 nucleotides align to TRBD1. The CDR3 runs to 14 residues. From germline, CDR1 is SGHAT and CDR2 FQNNGV. The ends lost 1 base at V and 6 bases at J; junction bases unmatched: 6. CDR3 DNA: TGTGCCAGCAGCTTAGCGGGACAGTCGGCCGAGCAGTACTTC. This translates into CASSLAGQSAEQYF.

The sample holds a few counts of this clonotype. The chain is built from TRBV4-1 and TRBJ2-7; D is perhaps TRBD1 (6 bases). This CDR3 has 13 amino acids. Germline V gene sequence: CDR1 MGHRA, CDR2 YSYEKL. Between the trimmed V and J ends, which lost 0 bases and 9 bases, there was a span of 12 bases. In nucleotides, the CDR3 is TGCGCCAGCAGCCAAGAGGGACATCTCGGGCAGTACTTC. This sequence encodes CASSQEGHLGQYF.

This clonotype was seen many times. The chain has TRBV3-1 and TRBJ2-5; tentative D call: TRBD2 (6 bases). The ends were cut back, 6 bases at V and 5 bases at J, with 10 bases in the middle. This CDR3 has 12 amino acids. CDR1 is LGHDT, CDR2 YNNKEL, per germline (reference sequence). The CDR3, as DNA: TGTGCCAGCAGTACGGGAGTGGAGACCCAGTACTTC. Translation gives CASSTGVETQYF.

This clonotype was found many times. This chain uses TRBV29-1 with TRBJ1-1; no firm D call. CDR1 and CDR2 (germline): SQVTM, ANQGSEA. This CDR3 is built from 12 residues. The germline V and J ends were trimmed by 4 bases and 0 bases, with 6 bases remaining between them. CDR3 nucleotide sequence: TGCAGCGTTGGACTGATGAACACTGAAGCTTTCTTT. Residues: CSVGLMNTEAFF.

This clonotype was detected ten times or more. The genes are TRBV20-1 and TRBJ2-1; D perhaps matches TRBD2 (6 bases). Trimming cost V 5 bases and J 10 bases, with 9 bases left between them. Germline V gene data show CDR1 as DFQATT and CDR2 as SNEGSKA (reference sequence). This CDR3 spans 10 amino acids. The DNA for the CDR3 is TGCAGTGCTTCTAGCGCCGAGCAGTTCTTC. Translating it yields CSASSAEQFF.

The J gene is TRBJ1-2, the V gene TRBV6-5; 9 bases are shared with TRBD1. J was trimmed by 8 bases and V by 4 bases; bases with no gene match: 11. This CDR3 is built from 15 residues. CDR1 and CDR2 from the germline V gene are MNHEY and SVGAGI. The CDR3 loop reads CASSSSGQGMNGYTF. The CDR3 DNA reads TGTGCCAGCAGTTCCTCGGGACAGGGAATGAACGGCTACACCTTC.

This clonotype was detected ten times or more. The chain carries TRBV29-1 and TRBJ1-1, with 8 bases lining up with TRBD1. The ends lost 2 bases at V and 5 bases at J; junction bases unmatched: 1. The CDR3 extends over 12 amino acids. CDR1 SQVTM and CDR2 ANQGSEA come from the germline V gene. The CDR3 coding sequence is TGCAGCGTTGAAACAGGGGGAACTGAAGCTTTCTTT. As protein: CSVETGGTEAFF.

The sample holds a few counts of this clonotype. The chain has TRBV20-1 and TRBJ2-7, with 9 bases that match TRBD1. The CDR3 is 15 residues long. Germline lookup yields CDR1 DFQATT and CDR2 SNEGSKA (reference sequence). The ends lost 0 bases at V and 1 base at J; junction bases unmatched: 4. CDR3 sequence reads: CSARDQQGASYEQYF. The CDR3 DNA reads as TGCAGTGCTAGAGATCAACAGGGGGCGTCCTACGAGCAGTACTTC.

The V and J genes are TRBV2 and TRBJ2-1; TRBD1 is a possible D gene (5 bases). V gave up 1 base and J gave up 9 bases, with 10 bases separating them. The CDR3 has 13 residues. From germline, CDR1 is SNHLY and CDR2 FYNNEI. The CDR3 DNA sequence: TGTGCCAGCAGTGAAGGGGGTACAGGTGAGCAGTTCTTC. This codes for CASSEGGTGEQFF.

The chain has TRBV20-1 and TRBJ2-5; D unresolved. This CDR3 comprises 15 residues. Germline V gene lookup returns CDR1 DFQATT and CDR2 SNEGSKA (reference sequence). V was trimmed by 3 bases and J by 2 bases, leaving 16 bases between them. The CDR3 protein is CSASEPRSPQETQYF. Written as DNA, the CDR3 is TGCAGTGCTAGTGAGCCCAGGAGCCCACAAGAGACCCAGTACTTC.

This rearrangement joins TRBV24-1 to TRBJ2-5, with TRBD1 matching 7 bases. Germline V gives CDR1 KGHDR, CDR2 SFDVKD. CDR3 size: 15 residues. J gave up 7 bases and V 1 base, and 8 bases lay outside the gene matches. CDR3 nucleotide sequence: TGTGCCACCAGTGATTTCCAACACGCAGGGGGGACCCAGTACTTC. Encoded protein: CATSDFQHAGGTQYF.

This rearrangement joins TRBV3-1 to TRBJ2-7; D perhaps matches TRBD2 (6 bases). Germline V gene data show CDR1 as LGHDT and CDR2 as YNNKEL (reference sequence). The CDR3 is 15 residues long. V lost 3 bases, J lost 2 bases, and 14 bases lay in between. This CDR3 reads CASSQAHGGTYEQYF. As DNA, the CDR3 is TGTGCCAGCAGCCAGGCTCACGGGGGAACCTACGAGCAGTACTTC.

V gene TRBV5-8 combines with J gene TRBJ2-1, with 9 nucleotides matching TRBD2. Looked up from germline, CDR1 is SGHTS and CDR2 is YDEGEE. The CDR3 has 16 residues. With V trimmed by 0 bases and J by 5 bases, 6 bases remained unmatched. In nucleotides, the CDR3 is TGTGCCAGCAGCTTGGGGTCGCTAGCGGGAAACAATGAGCAGTTCTTC. Translating gives CASSLGSLAGNNEQFF.

The chain uses TRBV12-3 or TRBV12-4 and TRBJ2-1; TRBD2 matches at 7 bases. This CDR3 spans 15 amino acids. After removal of 5 bases from V and 9 bases from J, the junction contained 13 bases not matched to a gene. The CDR3 loop reads CASSGSGIILGEQFF. In DNA, the CDR3 is TGTGCCAGCAGTGGAAGCGGGATCATATTAGGTGAGCAGTTCTTC.